These 15 T cell receptor beta chains were all obtained from the same sample, sequenced in a study of T cell responses to AZD1222 COVID-19 vaccine. Method: immunoSEQ multiplex PCR; TCRdb's copy keeps in-frame clones and lacks some. Among about 100,000 clones listed, just under 90% were seen once. Here the sequenced sample was peripheral blood, taken on day 0 of AZD1222 vaccination. The receptors shown here come from an adult in good health.

The chain recombines TRBV5-4 with TRBJ1-1; D is perhaps TRBD1 (5 bases). CDR1 is SGHNT and CDR2 is YYREEE in the germline V gene (reference sequence). V was shortened by 1 base and J by 6 bases, with 13 bases between the two germline ends. This CDR3 contains 14 residues. CDR3 loop: CASSLWNRFAEAFF. For the CDR3, the DNA is TGTGCCAGCAGCTTGTGGAACAGGTTTGCTGAAGCTTTCTTT.

The rearrangement uses TRBV7-9 and TRBJ1-4, with 10 bases lining up with TRBD1. This CDR3 comprises 15 residues. Germline CDR1 SEHNR, CDR2 FQNEAQ (reference sequence). With 5 bases clipped from V and 10 bases from J, the junction kept 10 bases outside the gene matches. The CDR3 region has the DNA TGTGCCAGCAGCACCGGGACAGGGGCGGATGGAAAACTGTTTTTT. This codes for CASSTGTGADGKLFF.

V gene TRBV28 combines with J gene TRBJ1-3; D gene unclear. V gave up 10 bases and J gave up 2 bases, with 12 bases separating them. The CDR3 has 13 amino acids. CDR1 is MDHEN, CDR2 SYDVKM, per germline. The CDR3 spells CATYLAAGNTIYF. The CDR3 DNA is TGTGCCACTTATCTGGCAGCTGGAAACACCATATATTTT. The variable domain in full, with the rest retrieved from reference TRBV28 and TRBJ1-3, is DVKVTQSSRYLVKRTGEKVFLECVQDMDHENMFWYRQDPGLGLRLIYFSYDVKMKEKGDIPEGYSVSREKKERFSLILESASTNQTSMYLCATYLAAGNTIYFGEGSWLTVV.

This sequence joins TRBV19 and TRBJ1-1, with TRBD1 matching 8 bases. Germline trimming cut 8 bases from V and 0 bases from J; bases unmatched to any gene: 8. CDR3 size: 15 residues. Germline CDR1 and CDR2: LNHDA and SQIVND (reference sequence). This CDR3 reads CASRTGLNLNTEAFF. Written as DNA, the CDR3 is TGTGCCAGTCGGACAGGGCTAAATTTGAACACTGAAGCTTTCTTT.

This chain joins TRBV27 and TRBJ1-2; 7 bases are a match to TRBD1. CDR3 length: 22 residues. CDR1 and CDR2 (germline): MNHEY, SMNVEV (reference sequence). With 8 bases clipped from V and 0 bases from J, the junction kept 30 bases outside the gene matches. The CDR3 region is CASPLPPPRTGRTTPANYGYTF. The CDR3 bases are TGTGCCAGCCCTCTCCCACCCCCCCGGACAGGCCGAACGACCCCTGCTAACTATGGCTACACCTTC.

The chain joins TRBV7-9 to TRBJ2-4; no reliable D call. The CDR3 loop spans 14 amino acids. The germline V gene encodes CDR1 SEHNR and CDR2 FQNEAQ (reference sequence). V was cut by 4 bases and J by 1 base, with 8 bases left in between. DNA for the CDR3: TGTGCCAGCAGCTCTGTAGGGGCCAAAAACATTCAGTACTTC. Translated, it gives CASSSVGAKNIQYF.

This chain links TRBV7-9 with TRBJ1-3; tentative D call: TRBD1 (5 bases). V shed 1 base and J shed 2 bases, with 9 bases lying between them. Germline V CDR1 and CDR2: SEHNR, FQNEAQ (reference sequence). The CDR3 runs 15 residues. CDR3 bases: TGTGCCAGCAGCTTAGGGGACTTGCCTGGAAACACCATATATTTT. Translated, it gives CASSLGDLPGNTIYF.

This clone was observed a few times. The CDR3 nucleotides are TGTGCCAGCTCACCACAGGGGACTAATGAAAAACTGTTTTTT. The encoded protein is CASSPQGTNEKLFF. This chain links TRBV18 with TRBJ1-4, with TRBD1 as a possible D gene (5 bases). This CDR3 has 14 amino acids. V lost 1 base to trimming and J lost 2 bases, with 5 bases between them. Germline lookup yields CDR1 KGHSH and CDR2 LQKENI. The full variable domain, completed using reference TRBV18 and TRBJ1-4, is NAGVMQNPRHLVRRRGQEARLRCSPMKGHSHVYWYRQLPEEGLKFMVYLQKENIIDESGMPKERFSAEFPKEGPSILRIQQVVRGDSAAYFCASSPQGTNEKLFFGSGTQLSVL.

The chain couples TRBV18 to TRBJ2-3; TRBD2 aligns across 14 bases. Unmatched junction bases numbered 5, after V lost 3 bases and J lost 3 bases. This CDR3 has 17 residues. Germline V gene lookup returns CDR1 KGHSH and CDR2 LQKENI. The CDR3 nucleotides read TGTGCCAGCTCACCTGCTGGACTAGCGGGGGGAACAGATACGCAGTATTTT. It codes for CASSPAGLAGGTDTQYF.

The rearrangement uses TRBV5-5 and TRBJ1-4; TRBD1 aligns across 9 bases. Trimming at V came to 4 bases and at J to 5 bases, leaving 9 bases not matched to a gene. CDR1 is SGHKS, CDR2 YYEKEE, per germline (reference sequence). CDR3 size: 16 residues. The CDR3 reads CASSLVTGQGNEKLFF. The CDR3, as DNA: TGTGCCAGCAGCCTTGTCACGGGACAGGGAAATGAAAAACTGTTTTTT.

The rearrangement joins TRBV19 to TRBJ2-7; TRBD1 might be the D (7 bases). CDR3 length: 18 residues. Germline V gives CDR1 LNHDA, CDR2 SQIVND (reference sequence). The ends were cut back, 8 bases at V and 0 bases at J, with 26 bases in the middle. CDR3 sequence (DNA): TGTGCCAGTTCTACCGGGACAGCATCTAGCGTAAGCTCCTACGAGCAGTACTTC. Its protein is CASSTGTASSVSSYEQYF.

The chain links TRBV2 to TRBJ1-5; perhaps TRBD1 as D (5 bases). Germline V gene sequence: CDR1 SNHLY, CDR2 FYNNEI. This CDR3 has 15 amino acids. Trimming removed 5 bases from V and 2 bases from J, with 13 bases in between. The CDR3 bases are TGTGCCAGCAGTTATGGACATTTCGGCAATCAGCCCCAGCATTTT. It codes for CASSYGHFGNQPQHF. Full variable domain (missing parts from reference TRBV2 and TRBJ1-5): EPEVTQTPSHQVTQMGQEVILRCVPISNHLYFYWYRQILGQKVEFLVSFYNNEISEKSEIFDDQFSVERPDGSNFTLKIRSTKLEDSAMYFCASSYGHFGNQPQHFGDGTRLSIL.

V gene TRBV24-1 combines with J gene TRBJ2-1; D is perhaps TRBD1 or TRBD2 (6 bases each). Germline lookup yields CDR1 KGHDR and CDR2 SFDVKD. Trimming shortened V by 1 base and J by 4 bases, and 10 bases separated the two germline ends. This CDR3 has 15 residues. The CDR3 sequence: CATSDLWRGYNEQFF. The CDR3 region has the DNA TGTGCCACCAGTGATTTATGGAGGGGGTACAATGAGCAGTTCTTC.

The chain employs TRBV6-5 and TRBJ1-3; D is undetermined. Trimming cost V 0 bases and J 0 bases, with 6 bases left between them. This CDR3 contains 15 residues. The V gene's germline CDR1 is MNHEY and CDR2 SVGAGI. The CDR3 loop reads CASSYSRFSGNTIYF. CDR3 bases: TGTGCCAGCAGTTACTCGCGTTTCTCTGGAAACACCATATATTTT.

The V and J genes are TRBV29-1 and TRBJ1-5; D remains unclear. The CDR3 consists of 12 residues. CDR1 and CDR2 from the germline V gene are SQVTM and ANQGSEA. V lost 5 bases and J lost 1, with 6 bases in between. The CDR3 loop is CSVQGSNQPQHF. The CDR3 nucleotides read TGCAGCGTTCAAGGGAGCAATCAGCCCCAGCATTTT.